This T cell receptor (beta chain) was identified in a study of blood T cell repertoires in COVID-19. Across the study: T cells, B-cell-depleted T cells, or PBMCs provided the cDNA or gDNA that served as material.

Sequencing was performed with immunoSEQ multiplex PCR; in TCRdb, only in-frame clones are kept and a portion is missing. The table has a few hundred thousand clones, around 80% seen once; the top ten hold about 13%. This CDR3 comprises 13 residues. The V and J ends lost 4 bases and 5 bases, in that order; junction bases with no gene match: 6. The germline V gene encodes CDR1 SGHNT and CDR2 YYREEE (reference sequence). Sequences were obtained from peripheral blood. The chain recombines TRBV5-4 with TRBJ2-7, with 7 bases fitting TRBD1. The sequence was collected from a human donor in a cohort sampled during active COVID-19. CDR3 sequence: CASSPRQGNEQYF. CDR3 DNA: TGTGCCAGCAGCCCCAGACAGGGAAACGAGCAGTACTTC.